This entry describes one T cell receptor beta chain. The target of this receptor is not known. Qualities for individual bases were not recorded, and no much larger clone is one base off. This entry comes from a study of blood T cell repertoires in COVID-19 (TCRdb year 2020). Regarding the study in general: Samples covering the acute and convalescent phases of COVID-19 were provided by collaborators in the United States, Italy and Spain. The material from the prospective study consisted of cDNA or gDNA derived from T cells, B-cell-depleted T cells, or PBMCs. Deeply sampled blood TCRbeta repertoires from subjects exposed to, actively infected with, or recovered from COVID-19 were included in the dataset. A freely available public database, intended as a resource for researchers studying the immune response to SARS-CoV-2, is where the repertoires were released. Samples came from the ongoing ImmuneRACE study (first 160 participants) plus 1,254 subjects from 6 global collaborators. The sample metadata nearly always contained a de-identified subject ID, COVID-19 status, age in years and sex. Where HLA class I and class II types were available, the types were taken from metadata supplied by the sample provider, not from assay-based typing. Broad study findings and their caveats: How much clinical and demographic metadata was included differed by source and by participant, and the metadata was provided uncurated.

Collaborating institutions collected whole blood in K2EDTA tubes following their own protocols. Collaborator samples were shipped for TCRbeta analysis as frozen whole blood, isolated PBMCs, or DNA extracted from either sample type. TCRbeta CDR3 regions were amplified from genomic DNA using the immunoSEQ Assay, a bias-controlled multiplex PCR. For the original study's pipeline: Nucleated cell counts per sample were estimated from amplification of reference gene primers within the assay. To quantify the absolute abundance of each unique TCRbeta CDR3 rearrangement, sequence reads were collapsed and filtered. For each sample, productive Simpson clonality was calculated by taking the square root of Simpson's diversity index across productive rearrangements. In its TCRdb copy, this immuneACCESS table keeps in-frame sequences only and misses some clones. Where compared with another copy, unresolved V genes explain less than half of these, and the others have no known cause. That table gives V, J and clone size, and the DNA gave D and trimming. Within this sample are around 250,000 clones, with about four fifths of them counted one time only. The ten largest account for roughly 3.3% of the sample.

From V the trimming removes 1 base and from J it removes 4 bases, while the gene matches leave 2 bases of the junction unaccounted for. Looking up the germline V gene yields CDR1 SGHAT and CDR2 FQNNGV. From cysteine to phenylalanine, the CDR3 is 15 amino acids long. CDR3 DNA is the only sequence kept; it has 45 bases, read in frame from the first base. The sequence derives from a young woman with acute or convalescent COVID-19. In this chain, TRBV11-2 is recombined with TRBJ2-2, with TRBD2 identical over 8 junction bases. The material sequenced was peripheral blood. The CDR3 protein: CASSLAGGPTGELFF. The nucleotide sequence is given as TGTGCCAGCAGCTTAGCGGGAGGGCCCACCGGGGAGCTGTTTTTT.